Shown below are 20 T cell receptor beta chains from a single sample sequenced in a study of blood T cell repertoires in COVID-19. Clones were sequenced by immunoSEQ multiplex PCR, and TCRdb holds only the in-frame ones, with some missing. The sample includes about 49,000 clones, roughly 89% of them seen just once. The sample taken for sequencing was peripheral blood. The receptors derive from a man over 45 with acute or convalescent COVID-19.

The genes are TRBV5-4 and TRBJ2-5; the match to TRBD2 covers 7 bases. Losses at the gene ends were 0 bases for V and 5 bases for J; bases not matched to a gene: 4. The CDR3 is 14 amino acids. Germline loops: CDR1 SGHNT, CDR2 YYREEE (reference sequence). The CDR3 DNA reads as TGTGCCAGCAGCTTGGCGGGGGGTCGGGAGACCCAGTACTTC. Amino acids: CASSLAGGRETQYF.

The chain joins TRBV5-6 to TRBJ2-1, with D maybe TRBD2 (7 bases). CDR3 length equals 14 residues. The V gene lost 0 bases and the J gene lost 15 bases, with 19 bases spanning the gap. Germline V gene data show CDR1 as SGHDT and CDR2 as YYEEEE. CDR3 nucleotide sequence: TGTGCCAGCAGCTTGGGGACCCCAGGGGAGGGATTGTTCTTC. It is translated as CASSLGTPGEGLFF.

V is TRBV10-2 and J is TRBJ2-3, with D perhaps TRBD2 (6 bases). The germline gives CDR1 WSHSY, CDR2 SAAADI. Trimming took 7 bases from V and 5 from J, leaving 31 bases between them. The CDR3 loop spans 19 amino acids. The CDR3 DNA reads as TGCGCCAGCAAACCGGGACTCTCGAAAGACGGTTCCCCCGGAGATACGCAGTATTTT. Translation gives CASKPGLSKDGSPGDTQYF.

The chain recombines TRBV3-1 (or the pseudogene TRBV3-2) with TRBJ1-6; D perhaps matches TRBD1 (6 bases). CDR1 and CDR2 (germline): LGHDT, YNNKEL (reference sequence). This CDR3 region has 14 residues. V was trimmed by 3 bases and J by 6 bases, leaving 9 bases between them. The CDR3 DNA reads as TGTGCCAGCAGCCAGGCAGGGGTTAATTCACCCCTCCACTTT. Translating gives CASSQAGVNSPLHF.

The chain recombines TRBV3-1 (or the pseudogene TRBV3-2) with TRBJ2-3, with 7 positions matching TRBD1. Germline CDR1 is LGHDT and CDR2 is YNNKEL (reference sequence). Trimming at V came to 0 bases and at J to 0 bases, leaving 6 bases not matched to a gene. The CDR3 covers 17 residues. The CDR3 reads CASSQDSEGASTDTQYF. The DNA of the CDR3 is TGTGCCAGCAGCCAAGATTCTGAGGGGGCGAGCACAGATACGCAGTATTTT.

This chain joins TRBV7-2 and TRBJ2-3; D possibly corresponds to TRBD1 (5 bases). Germline values: CDR1 SGHTA, CDR2 FQGNSA. Trimming removed 1 base from V and 4 bases from J, with 12 bases in between. The CDR3 has 15 amino acids. CDR3 nucleotides: TGTGCCAGCAGCTTAGGGTCAGTAGGGGCAGATACGCAGTATTTT. Translating it yields CASSLGSVGADTQYF.

This clone appeared once. The chain has TRBV20-1 and TRBJ2-3, with D perhaps TRBD1 (5 bases). The germline CDR1 and CDR2 sequences are DFQATT and SNEGSKA (reference sequence). This CDR3 has 10 amino acids. CDR3 sequence reads: CTSWGDTQYF. CDR3 coding DNA: TGCACCTCCTGGGGCGATACGCAGTATTTT.

V gene TRBV3-1 (or the pseudogene TRBV3-2) combines with J gene TRBJ2-1; 7 nucleotides agree with TRBD2. Germline-derived CDR1 and CDR2 are LGHDT and YNNKEL (reference sequence). The CDR3 runs 16 residues. The V segment lost 1 base and the J segment 6 bases; nucleotides outside the gene matches: 9. The CDR3 DNA is TGTGCCAGCAGCCAAGGTGGAGGGAGGGCAAGCAATGAGCAGTTCTTC. As protein: CASSQGGGRASNEQFF.

The table lists this clone with a few counts. V gene TRBV7-8 combines with J gene TRBJ2-1; 8 nucleotides match TRBD1. The CDR3 covers 15 residues. V lost 5 bases and J lost 3; bases outside the gene matches: 6. Germline CDR1 SGHVS, CDR2 FQNEAQ. The DNA for the CDR3 is TGTGCCAGCAGCCCCAAGGACAGGGACTACAATGAGCAGTTCTTC. As protein: CASSPKDRDYNEQFF.

The chain links TRBV6-4 to TRBJ1-1, with D possibly TRBD1 on 5 matching bases. The germline gives CDR1 MRHNA, CDR2 SNTAGT. The V gene lost 8 bases and the J gene lost 4 bases, with 20 bases spanning the gap. This CDR3 has 15 amino acids. The CDR3 is CASCIGRVGGTEAFF. CDR3 coding DNA: TGTGCCAGCTGTATCGGCAGGGTGGGTGGCACTGAAGCTTTCTTT.

The V gene is TRBV29-1, the J gene TRBJ2-4, with TRBD1 matching 7 bases. V shed 1 base and J 0 bases; nucleotides not matched to a gene: 6. Looked up from germline, CDR1 is SQVTM and CDR2 is ANQGSEA. The CDR3 is made up of 16 amino acids. In DNA, the CDR3 is TGCAGCGTTGAAGCGAGGACAGGTCTAGCCAAAAACATTCAGTACTTC. Protein sequence: CSVEARTGLAKNIQYF.

This chain connects TRBV7-8 to TRBJ2-2, with D possibly TRBD2 on 5 matching bases. The V gene lost 5 bases and the J gene lost 3 bases, with 13 bases spanning the gap. The germline gives CDR1 SGHVS, CDR2 FQNEAQ. There are 15 residues in the CDR3. This chain's CDR3 is CASSRREQHTGELFF. As DNA, the CDR3 is TGTGCCAGCAGCCGCCGGGAACAACACACCGGGGAGCTGTTTTTT.

This clone has a single count. V usage is TRBV4-1 and J usage is TRBJ1-5; D gene uncertain. V was shortened by 7 bases and J by 7 bases, with 20 bases between the two germline ends. This CDR3 has 15 amino acids. CDR1 and CDR2 (germline): MGHRA, YSYEKL. CDR3 sequence (DNA): TGCGCCAGCAACCCATTGGCGGGCACGGGGCAGCCCCAGCATTTT. Translating gives CASNPLAGTGQPQHF.

The chain recombines TRBV19 with TRBJ2-1, with 9 positions matching TRBD2. The CDR3 extends over 16 amino acids. V gave up 4 bases and J gave up 2 bases; unmatched junction bases: 6. Germline V lookup: CDR1 LNHDA, CDR2 SQIVND (reference sequence). CDR3 DNA: TGTGCCAGTAGTACTTTGGGCGGGGGGGCCTACAATGAGCAGTTCTTC. It translates to CASSTLGGGAYNEQFF. Full variable domain (outside the CDR3, taken from reference TRBV19 and TRBJ2-1): DGGITQSPKYLFRKEGQNVTLSCEQNLNHDAMYWYRQDPGQGLRLIYYSQIVNDFQKGDIAEGYSVSREKKESFPLTVTSAQKNPTAFYLCASSTLGGGAYNEQFFGPGTRLTVL.

The J gene is TRBJ2-2, the V gene TRBV4-2, with 12 bases fitting TRBD2. Trimming cost V 4 bases and J 3 bases; bases outside gene matches: 6. This CDR3 is 17 amino acids long. Germline V lookup: CDR1 LGHNA, CDR2 YNFKEQ. DNA for the CDR3: TGTGCCAGCAGCCCAACTAGCGGGAGGTGGGACACCGGGGAGCTGTTTTTT. Protein: CASSPTSGRWDTGELFF.

This clone was seen only a few times. J is TRBJ2-3 and V is TRBV29-1, with TRBD1 matching 7 bases. Germline V gene lookup returns CDR1 SQVTM and CDR2 ANQGSEA. CDR3 size: 15 residues. V lost 4 bases and J lost 5; bases outside the gene matches: 12. CDR3 nucleotides: TGCAGCGTTGTGGGATCACAGGGGTTGAGAGATACGCAGTATTTT. Its translation: CSVVGSQGLRDTQYF.

V usage is TRBV2 and J usage is TRBJ2-2, with a possible D match to TRBD2 (6 bases). The CDR3 has 13 residues. Germline values: CDR1 SNHLY, CDR2 FYNNEI. V lost 5 bases, J lost 3 bases, and 7 bases lay in between. Here the CDR3 reads CASSRDYTGELFF. CDR3 in DNA: TGTGCCAGCAGTCGGGACTACACCGGGGAGCTGTTTTTT.

The rearrangement links TRBV4-1 to TRBJ2-3, with 7 bases identical to TRBD1. Unmatched junction bases numbered 8, after V lost 0 bases and J lost 2 bases. This CDR3 is built from 17 residues. CDR1 is MGHRA, CDR2 YSYEKL, per germline. The CDR3 is CASSQDPTGQLTDTQYF. In DNA form, the CDR3 reads TGCGCCAGCAGCCAAGACCCGACAGGGCAACTCACAGATACGCAGTATTTT.

The genes are TRBV27 and TRBJ2-1; D possibly corresponds to TRBD1 (5 bases). The V end was cut by 5 bases, the J end by 0 bases, with 11 bases between. Germline V gives CDR1 MNHEY, CDR2 SMNVEV (reference sequence). The CDR3 sequence is 15 residues long. CDR3: CASSPRQSSYNEQFF. The CDR3 coding sequence is TGTGCCAGCAGTCCCCGACAGAGCTCCTACAATGAGCAGTTCTTC.

This chain connects TRBV7-9 to TRBJ2-3; D is possibly TRBD2 (6 bases). Trimming pared 3 bases from V and 2 bases from J, leaving 12 bases between. The CDR3 spans 15 residues. Looked up from germline, CDR1 is SEHNR and CDR2 is FQNEAQ (reference sequence). The DNA for the CDR3 is TGTGCCAGCAGCTTCGGGACGGGGGTCACAGATACGCAGTATTTT. Its protein is CASSFGTGVTDTQYF.